This T cell receptor (beta chain) was identified during a study of cytomegalovirus exposure and HLA in healthy donors. Trimming took 5 bases from V and 3 from J, leaving 8 bases between them. The CDR3 runs 11 residues. Germline lookup yields CDR1 GTSNPN and CDR2 SVGIG (reference sequence). With 60 Vbeta and 13 Jbeta primers, the PCR was carried out. TCRdb keeps only in-frame clones here, not all; method: immunoSEQ multiplex PCR. This sample yields roughly 65,000 clones, of which 68% are seen a single time; less than 20% belongs to the top ten. Study results and limitations: The sole available immune exposure information was CMV serostatus. An analysis done earlier found most TCR beta V segments productive about 87% or about 30% of the time. HLA-A and HLA-B allele assignments for most subjects were reportedly predicted accurately using TCR beta sequences.

A word on this clone: Its antigen remains unknown.

Sequences were obtained from PBMCs. The rearrangement links TRBV30 to TRBJ2-7; D is possibly TRBD2 (5 bases). This TCR was recovered from a middle-aged man in good health and CMV-seropositive. DNA for the CDR3: TGTGCCTGGGAAAGCGGCTACGAGCAGTACTTC. Protein sequence: CAWESGYEQYF.